The 25 T cell receptor beta chains given below trace back to one sample, sequenced in a study of T cell repertoires in enteric fever. TCRdb reanalysed the reads using MiXCR and keeps one entry per CDR3 protein. The sample has over 150 distinct CDR3 sequences, roughly a third seen once; the top ten hold 52%. The material sequenced was CCR7- CD38+ CD4+ T cells from blood. Documented subset: effector CD4+ T cells responding to Salmonella infection (IFNgamma/MIP-1beta producing). The receptors were gathered from a human donor with Salmonella enteric fever, either typhoid or paratyphoid (not recorded which).

The CDR3 here is CASRPVQIQETQYF. The CDR3 nucleotides are TGTGCCAGCAGACCGGTGCAGATCCAAGAGACCCAGTACTTC. This rearrangement joins TRBV18 to TRBJ2-5; D is ambiguous. Germline V CDR1 and CDR2: KGHSH, LQKENI. With 8 bases removed from V and 1 base from J, the gap between germline ends came to 14 bases. The CDR3 sequence is 14 residues long.

This clonotype was counted a few times. The chain couples TRBV7-9 to TRBJ2-1, with 7 positions matching TRBD2. The CDR3 length is 14 residues. With 3 bases clipped from V and 5 bases from J, the junction kept 4 bases outside the gene matches. Germline CDR1 SEHNR, CDR2 FQNEAQ (reference sequence). CDR3 region: CASSFSGTNNEQFF. In nucleotides, the CDR3 is TGTGCCAGCAGCTTCAGCGGGACGAACAATGAGCAGTTCTTC.

By share, this clonotype ranks as hyperexpanded. The gene calls are TRBV13 and TRBJ1-2, with 8 positions matching TRBD1. The V and J ends lost 0 bases and 3 bases, in that order; junction bases with no gene match: 0. Germline V gene lookup returns CDR1 PRHDT and CDR2 FYEKMQ (reference sequence). The length of the CDR3 is 14 residues. CDR3 in DNA: TGTGCCAGCAGCTTAGGACAGGGGGACTATGGCTACACCTTC. It yields the protein CASSLGQGDYGYTF.

By share, this clonotype counts as large. The rearrangement joins TRBV5-1 to TRBJ2-1; D possibly corresponds to TRBD2 (6 bases). Per the germline V gene, CDR1 is SGHRS and CDR2 is YFSETQ. V was trimmed by 3 bases and J by 7 bases, leaving 23 bases between them. The CDR3 length is 17 residues. The CDR3 here is CASSSSNVGGARNEQFF. The CDR3 DNA follows: TGCGCCAGCAGCTCCTCTAATGTCGGGGGAGCGCGAAATGAGCAGTTCTTC.

V usage is TRBV12-5 and J usage is TRBJ2-1; 11 nucleotides align to TRBD2. CDR1 is LGHNT, CDR2 FRNRAP, per germline. The V gene end was trimmed by 0 bases and the J gene end by 8 bases; junction bases not matched to a gene: 3. The CDR3 is 15 residues long. CDR3 coding DNA: TGTGCTAGTGGTTTGGTACTAGCGGGAGTCGATGAGCAGTTCTTC. Translated: CASGLVLAGVDEQFF.

This rearrangement joins TRBV10-1 to TRBJ2-1, with 11 bases lining up with TRBD2. The ends lost 3 bases at V and 5 bases at J; junction bases unmatched: 6. The CDR3 is made up of 16 amino acids. Germline V gene lookup returns CDR1 WNHNN and CDR2 SYGVQD (reference sequence). Written as DNA, the CDR3 is TGCGCCAGCAGTGACCATGGGACTAGCGGAAACAATGAGCAGTTCTTC. Protein sequence: CASSDHGTSGNNEQFF.

The rearrangement links TRBV5-1 to TRBJ2-5; D uncertain. The CDR3 is 12 amino acids. Germline lookup yields CDR1 SGHRS and CDR2 YFSETQ. The V end was cut by 5 bases, the J end by 5 bases, with 10 bases between. Here the CDR3 DNA reads TGCGCCAGCAGATCCCTCGGGGAGACCCAGTACTTC. Its protein product is CASRSLGETQYF.

This clonotype was recorded a few times. The J gene is TRBJ2-5, the V gene TRBV5-1; D possibly matches TRBD1 or TRBD2 (5 bases each). CDR1 is SGHRS and CDR2 is YFSETQ in the germline V gene. Trimming pared 0 bases from V and 5 bases from J, leaving 11 bases between. CDR3 length equals 14 residues. This CDR3 is CASSLAEGWETQYF. CDR3 sequence (DNA): TGCGCCAGCAGCTTGGCCGAGGGGTGGGAGACCCAGTACTTC.

The V gene is TRBV27, the J gene TRBJ2-1; 8 bases map to TRBD2. Germline V gene data show CDR1 as MNHEY and CDR2 as SMNVEV (reference sequence). CDR3 length equals 15 residues. J was trimmed by 2 bases and V by 4 bases; bases with no gene match: 4. The DNA for the CDR3 is TGTGCCAGCAGTTCCTTAGCGGGACCCTACAATGAGCAGTTCTTC. Its protein is CASSSLAGPYNEQFF.

The chain employs TRBV19 and TRBJ2-6, with a weak D call TRBD2 (5 bases). Germline V CDR1 and CDR2: LNHDA, SQIVND (reference sequence). CDR3 size: 15 residues. V lost 8 bases, J lost 0 bases, and 11 bases lay in between. CDR3 protein: CASRTGSSGANVLTF. DNA of the CDR3: TGTGCCAGTCGTACGGGAAGCTCTGGGGCCAACGTCCTGACTTTC.

This clonotype was detected only a few times. CDR3 loop: CASSPGLAGTNEQFF. Here the CDR3 DNA reads TGCGCCAGCAGTCCGGGACTAGCGGGAACCAATGAGCAGTTCTTC. The chain carries TRBV5-1 and TRBJ2-1, with 13 bases fitting TRBD2. Germline CDR1 is SGHRS and CDR2 is YFSETQ. CDR3 length: 15 amino acids. J was trimmed by 6 bases and V by 5 bases; bases with no gene match: 5.

By frequency in the sample, this clonotype is hyperexpanded (1% or more). The rearrangement uses TRBV20-1 and TRBJ2-7, with TRBD1 identical over 9 bases. CDR3 length: 14 residues. Per germline, CDR1 DFQATT and CDR2 SNEGSKA (reference sequence). J gave up 5 bases and V 6 bases, and 11 bases lay outside the gene matches. CDR3 in amino acids: CSAHTGTGYHEQYF. The CDR3 nucleotides read TGCAGTGCGCACACCGGGACAGGGTACCACGAGCAGTACTTC.

The rearrangement links TRBV25-1 to TRBJ2-5; 7 bases match TRBD1. The germline CDR1 and CDR2 sequences are MGHDK and SYGVNS. This CDR3 contains 15 residues. Losses at the gene ends were 5 bases for V and 2 bases for J; bases not matched to a gene: 8. The CDR3 is CASSSRDSLQETQYF. The CDR3 bases are TGTGCCAGCAGTTCCCGGGACAGCCTTCAAGAGACCCAGTACTTC.

The V and J genes are TRBV18 and TRBJ2-2; 7 nucleotides agree with TRBD2. The length of the CDR3 is 15 residues. V lost 3 bases to trimming and J lost 1 base; unmatched junction nucleotides: 2. Per the germline V gene, CDR1 is KGHSH and CDR2 is LQKENI. The CDR3 here is CASSPSSGNTGELFF. The CDR3 coding sequence is TGTGCCAGCTCACCTTCTAGCGGGAACACCGGGGAGCTGTTTTTT.

The chain combines TRBV5-1 with TRBJ2-4; weak D call: TRBD1 (6 bases). The germline V gene encodes CDR1 SGHRS and CDR2 YFSETQ. The CDR3 contains 12 residues. V lost 0 bases and J 10 bases, leaving 8 bases between the germline ends. CDR3 nucleotide sequence: TGCGCCAGCAGCTTGGAACAGGGAATTCAGTACTTC. Protein product: CASSLEQGIQYF.

This clonotype is large (0.1 to 1%) in the sample. The J gene is TRBJ2-3, the V gene TRBV6-5; D is ambiguous. This CDR3 is built from 12 residues. Per germline, CDR1 MNHEY and CDR2 SVGAGI. V lost 5 bases, J lost 4 bases, and 7 bases lay in between. For the CDR3, the DNA is TGTGCCAGCAGTCCAGGACCAGATACGCAGTATTTT. Translating it yields CASSPGPDTQYF.

This clonotype is categorized as large (0.1 to 1%). This chain connects TRBV9 to TRBJ2-5; 8 bases are a match to TRBD2. Germline V gene lookup returns CDR1 SGDLS and CDR2 YYNGEE. The CDR3 runs 15 residues. Germline trimming cut 2 bases from V and 3 bases from J; bases unmatched to any gene: 6. The CDR3 region is CASSVAGTREETQYF. The CDR3 region has the DNA TGTGCCAGCAGCGTCGCCGGGACTAGAGAAGAGACCCAGTACTTC.

In its sample, this clonotype ranks as medium-sized (0.01 to 0.1%). The chain combines TRBV18 with TRBJ2-1; possibly TRBD2 for D (5 bases). This CDR3 is built from 15 residues. Trimming removed 4 bases from V and 5 bases from J, with 15 bases in between. Germline CDR1 and CDR2: KGHSH and LQKENI. The CDR3 bases are TGTGCCAGCTCACGGTTTGCATCGGAGGACAATGAGCAGTTCTTC. Translating gives CASSRFASEDNEQFF. The full variable domain, rest sourced from reference TRBV18 and TRBJ2-1, is NAGVMQNPRHLVRRRGQEARLRCSPMKGHSHVYWYRQLPEEGLKFMVYLQKENIIDESGMPKERFSAEFPKEGPSILRIQQVVRGDSAAYFCASSRFASEDNEQFFGPGTRLTVL.

This clonotype rates as large. The rearrangement joins TRBV7-3 to TRBJ2-2; D gene ambiguous. This CDR3 spans 14 amino acids. Germline CDR1 SGHTA, CDR2 FQGTGA. The germline V and J ends were trimmed by 1 base and 4 bases, with 7 bases remaining between them. Written as DNA, the CDR3 is TGTGCCAGCAGCTTAAGTGGTACCACCGGGGAGCTGTTTTTT. As protein: CASSLSGTTGELFF.

This clonotype qualifies as large. V and J are TRBV7-9 and TRBJ2-3; D perhaps matches TRBD2 (5 bases). The V and J ends lost 1 base and 2 bases respectively, with 10 bases between them. CDR1 and CDR2 from the germline V gene are SEHNR and FQNEAQ (reference sequence). The CDR3 length is 15 residues. CDR3 bases: TGTGCCAGCAGCTTAGTCGGGGAAGTCACAGATACGCAGTATTTT. It encodes CASSLVGEVTDTQYF.

Judged by abundance, this clonotype is large. The chain is built from TRBV29-1 and TRBJ2-5; perhaps TRBD1 as D (5 bases). Trimming shortened V by 4 bases and J by 2 bases, and 14 bases separated the two germline ends. In germline, CDR1 is SQVTM, CDR2 ANQGSEA. The CDR3 is 14 amino acids. The CDR3 loop is CSVVRQGLQETQYF. In nucleotides, the CDR3 is TGCAGCGTTGTCAGGCAGGGATTACAAGAGACCCAGTACTTC.

V usage is TRBV2 and J usage is TRBJ2-7, with D unclear. CDR1 is SNHLY, CDR2 FYNNEI, per germline. V was cut by 6 bases and J by 7 bases, with 13 bases left in between. This CDR3 is 12 amino acids long. The CDR3 coding sequence is TGTGCCAGCAGGCCTAACTCCGGTGAGCAGTACTTC. Translation gives CASRPNSGEQYF.

In its sample, this clonotype ranks as large (0.1 to 1%). The V gene is TRBV7-9, the J gene TRBJ2-1; perhaps D is TRBD1 or TRBD2 (5 bases each). Germline assignment: CDR1 SEHNR and CDR2 FQNEAQ (reference sequence). Trimming left V 5 bases short and J 6 bases short, with 14 bases between. This CDR3 region has 14 residues. This CDR3 reads CASSPSGTRNEQFF. CDR3 DNA sequence: TGTGCCAGCAGCCCCTCCGGGACGCGCAATGAGCAGTTCTTC.

In nucleotides, the CDR3 is TGCGCCAGCAGCTTGGCACAGGGCACTGAAGCTTTCTTT. Translating it yields CASSLAQGTEAFF. The V call is TRBV5-1, the J call TRBJ1-1; possible D gene TRBD1, 6 bases. In germline, CDR1 is SGHRS, CDR2 YFSETQ. The CDR3 is 13 amino acids. The V and J ends lost 0 bases and 4 bases respectively, with 7 bases between them. The full variable domain, rest sourced from reference TRBV5-1 and TRBJ1-1, is KAGVTQTPRYLIKTRGQQVTLSCSPISGHRSVSWYQQTPGQGLQFLFEYFSETQRNKGNFPGRFSGRQFSNSRSEMNVSTLELGDSALYLCASSLAQGTEAFFGQGTRLTVV.

The rearrangement links TRBV5-6 to TRBJ2-3; 9 bases fit TRBD2. V shed 1 base and J 1 base; nucleotides not matched to a gene: 1. This CDR3 is built from 15 residues. The germline CDR1 and CDR2 sequences are SGHDT and YYEEEE. This chain's CDR3 is CASSLRLAGTDTQYF. The CDR3 DNA reads TGTGCCAGCAGCTTGAGACTAGCGGGCACAGATACGCAGTATTTT.